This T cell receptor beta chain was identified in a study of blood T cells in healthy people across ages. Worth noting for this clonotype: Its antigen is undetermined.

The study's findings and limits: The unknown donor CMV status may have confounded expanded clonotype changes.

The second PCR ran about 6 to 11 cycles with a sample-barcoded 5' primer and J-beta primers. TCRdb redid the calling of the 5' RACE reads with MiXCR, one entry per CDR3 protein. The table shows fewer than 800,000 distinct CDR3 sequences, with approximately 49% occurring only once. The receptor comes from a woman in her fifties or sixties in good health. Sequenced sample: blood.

CDR3 DNA: TGCGCCAGCAGCTTAGCCAAAATTACCTACGAGCAGTACTTC. It translates to CASSLAKITYEQYF. The rearrangement links TRBV5-1 to TRBJ2-5, with no clear D. The DNA end lines up better with TRBJ2-7; the J call may be wrong. CDR1 is SGHRS and CDR2 is YFSETQ in the germline V gene. This CDR3 contains 14 residues.